This T cell receptor (beta chain) is drawn from a study of sequential checkpoint blockade in melanoma. The treatment is: randomized to nivolumab then ipilimumab (arm A) or the reverse (arm B). None of the patients previously received DNA-damaging chemotherapy. Live CD3+CD8+ CD19− CD56− cells were sorted from PBMCs. Using immunoSEQ multiplex PCR, the repertoire was profiled, and TCRdb retains in-frame clones only, with some absent. The table records fewer than 25,000 clones, 75% to 90% of them present only once. CDR1 SGHDT and CDR2 YYEEEE come from the germline V gene. V shed 2 bases and J 0 bases; nucleotides not matched to a gene: 0. This CDR3 has 14 amino acids.

The chain carries TRBV5-6 and TRBJ2-7, with 9 bases aligning to TRBD2. The material was CD8+ T cells sorted from blood (inferred from file names), obtained from a patient given nivolumab and ipilimumab in sequence. The sequence was collected from a human donor with melanoma. CDR3 region: CASSLAGGSYEQYF. CDR3 DNA: TGTGCCAGCAGCTTAGCGGGGGGCTCCTACGAGCAGTACTTC.